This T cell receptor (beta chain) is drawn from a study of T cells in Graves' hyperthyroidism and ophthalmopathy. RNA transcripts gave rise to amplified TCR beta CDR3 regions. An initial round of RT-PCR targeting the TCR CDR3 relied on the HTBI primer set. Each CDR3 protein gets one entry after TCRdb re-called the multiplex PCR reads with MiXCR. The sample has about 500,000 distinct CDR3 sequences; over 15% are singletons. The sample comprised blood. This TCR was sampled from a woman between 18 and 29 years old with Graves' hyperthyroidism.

CDR3 loop: CASRAMNTEAFF. The CDR3, as DNA: TGTGCCAGCAGGGCTATGAACACTGAAGCTTTCTTT. This chain uses TRBV6-2 or TRBV6-3 with TRBJ1-1; D is undetermined. V was trimmed by 6 bases and J by 0 bases, leaving 5 bases between them. CDR3 length: 12 residues. The V gene's germline CDR1 is MNHEY and CDR2 SVGEGT.